These T cell receptor beta chains were read from a single sample in a study of blood T cell repertoires in COVID-19. Sequencing was performed with immunoSEQ multiplex PCR; in TCRdb, only in-frame clones are kept and a portion is missing. The table shows a few hundred thousand clones, with 85% to 90% occurring only once. Input material: PBMCs or T cells enriched from blood (not recorded which). These receptors all come from a woman between 18 and 29 years old with acute COVID-19. Each CDR3 is given with its conserved first and last residue. D genes are given only for firm matches. Rows may omit the clone size; those that give it use once, few, many or a size class.

D: NA
V: TRBV28
size: NA
J: TRBJ1-3
DNA: TGTGCCAGCAGCTCCGGGGTACCGGGAAACACCATATATTTT
CDR3: CASSSGVPGNTIYF

D: NA
V: TRBV7-3
size: many
J: TRBJ1-1
DNA: TGTGCCAGCTCTTTGACAGAGATGAACACTGAAGCTTTCTTT
CDR3: CASSLTEMNTEAFF

D: NA
V: TRBV9
size: NA
J: TRBJ1-3
DNA: TGTGCCAGCAGCGTAGCTGACAGGGGAAACACCATATATTTT
CDR3: CASSVADRGNTIYF

D: TRBD2
V: TRBV5-1
size: NA
J: TRBJ2-3
DNA: TGCGCCAGCAGCTCAGGGACTAGCGTAAACACAGATACGCAGTATTTT
CDR3: CASSSGTSVNTDTQYF

D: TRBD2
V: TRBV9
size: NA
J: TRBJ2-6
DNA: TGTGCCAGCAGCGTCGGACTAGCGCGCCTCTCTGGGGCCAACGTCCTGACTTTC
CDR3: CASSVGLARLSGANVLTF

D: NA
V: TRBV29-1
size: few
J: TRBJ1-1
DNA: TGCAGCCCGCGGGAACAGCAGAACACTGAAGCTTTCTTT
CDR3: CSPREQQNTEAFF

D: NA
V: TRBV5-1
size: NA
J: TRBJ2-3
DNA: TGCGCCAGCGGGGGCGCGGTCGGCACAGATACGCAGTATTTT
CDR3: CASGGAVGTDTQYF

D: NA
V: TRBV27
size: NA
J: TRBJ1-3
DNA: TGTGCCAGCAGTCCGTCGACAGTAACTGGAAACACCATATATTTT
CDR3: CASSPSTVTGNTIYF

D: TRBD1
V: TRBV7-9
size: NA
J: TRBJ1-2
DNA: TGTGCCAGCAGCTTAGACACAGGGGGATATGGCTACACCTTC
CDR3: CASSLDTGGYGYTF

D: NA
V: TRBV7-3
size: once
J: TRBJ2-6
DNA: TGTGCCAGCAGCCAAGGAGGAAGCTCTGGGGCCAACGTCCTGACTTTC
CDR3: CASSQGGSSGANVLTF

D: TRBD1
V: TRBV7-2
size: once
J: TRBJ1-2
DNA: TGTGCCAGCAGCGTTGCCGGGACAGGGTTAGGGGGCTACACCTTC
CDR3: CASSVAGTGLGGYTF

D: TRBD1
V: TRBV29-1
size: few
J: TRBJ1-2
DNA: TGCAGCGTTGAGGGACAGGGTGGCGGCTACACCTTC
CDR3: CSVEGQGGGYTF

D: NA
V: TRBV7-2
size: NA
J: TRBJ2-5
DNA: TGTGCCAGCAGCGGACAGCCTCAAGAGACCCAGTACTTC
CDR3: CASSGQPQETQYF

D: NA
V: TRBV15
size: NA
J: TRBJ1-1
DNA: TGTGCCACCAGCAGAGATACATTCCAGGCCTTCAGGAACACTGAAGCTTTCTTT
CDR3: CATSRDTFQAFRNTEAFF

D: NA
V: TRBV27
size: NA
J: TRBJ1-4
DNA: TGTGCCAGCAGTCAACAGCAGGGTCGGGAAAAACTGTTTTTT
CDR3: CASSQQQGREKLFF

D: TRBD1
V: TRBV5-1
size: NA
J: TRBJ2-7
DNA: TGCGCCAGCAGCTTGGAACAGGGGAGAAGCGAGCAGTACTTC
CDR3: CASSLEQGRSEQYF

D: NA
V: TRBV9
size: once
J: TRBJ2-5
DNA: TGTGCCAGCAGCGCTACAGACTATTCCTCCGGGGAGACCCAGTACTTC
CDR3: CASSATDYSSGETQYF

D: NA
V: TRBV29-1
size: NA
J: TRBJ1-2
DNA: TGCAGCGTTGAAGATCCCCTGGGCTACACCTTC
CDR3: CSVEDPLGYTF

D: NA
V: TRBV28
size: NA
J: TRBJ1-1
DNA: TGTGCCAGCAGTTTTATTGTTCCCACTGAAGCTTTCTTT
CDR3: CASSFIVPTEAFF

D: TRBD1
V: TRBV28
size: NA
J: TRBJ1-2
DNA: TGTGCCAGCAGTTTCGGGGACAGGGTGTATGGCTACACCTTC
CDR3: CASSFGDRVYGYTF

D: NA
V: TRBV5-1
size: once
J: TRBJ1-1
DNA: TGCGCCAGCAGCTTGGCCGCAGGGGCTGAAGCTTTCTTT
CDR3: CASSLAAGAEAFF

D: NA
V: TRBV5-1
size: NA
J: TRBJ1-1
DNA: TGCGCCAGCAGGGACACAGAGAACACTGAAGCTTTCTTT
CDR3: CASRDTENTEAFF

D: TRBD2
V: TRBV7-9
size: NA
J: TRBJ2-1
DNA: TGTGCCAGCAGCTCAAAGGGACTAGCGGCCCACCCGAAGAGTAATGAGCAGTTCTTC
CDR3: CASSSKGLAAHPKSNEQFF

D: NA
V: TRBV2
size: NA
J: TRBJ2-7
DNA: TGTGCCAGCAGTGAATTTAACGGGAGTTCCTACGAGCAGTACTTC
CDR3: CASSEFNGSSYEQYF

D: TRBD1
V: TRBV4-2
size: NA
J: TRBJ1-5
DNA: TGTGCCAGCAGCCAGACCGGGACAGGATTCCCCGTGGAGCCCCAGCATTTT
CDR3: CASSQTGTGFPVEPQHF

D: TRBD2
V: TRBV11-2
size: NA
J: TRBJ2-2
DNA: TGTGCCAGCAGCTTAGGGGGACTAGCGGGAACCGGGGAGCTGTTTTTT
CDR3: CASSLGGLAGTGELFF

D: NA
V: TRBV3-1/TRBV3-2
size: NA
J: TRBJ2-1
DNA: TGTGCCAGCAGTTCCCCCTGGGAGGCCTCCTACAATGAGCAGTTCTTC
CDR3: CASSSPWEASYNEQFF

D: TRBD1
V: TRBV11-2
size: NA
J: TRBJ1-2
DNA: TGTGCCAGCAGCCCCGGGACAGGGGGTACGGCCTATGGCTACACCTTC
CDR3: CASSPGTGGTAYGYTF

D: NA
V: TRBV7-3
size: NA
J: TRBJ2-1
DNA: TGTGCCAGCAGCTTAACGGGGGCTGATGAGCAGTTCTTC
CDR3: CASSLTGADEQFF

D: NA
V: TRBV7-2
size: NA
J: TRBJ2-3
DNA: TGTGCCAGCAGTAGCGGTTCCACAGATACGCAGTATTTT
CDR3: CASSSGSTDTQYF

D: TRBD1
V: TRBV7-9
size: NA
J: TRBJ2-7
DNA: TGTGCCAGCAGCCCCACCAGGGGGAGCCACGAGCAGTACTTC
CDR3: CASSPTRGSHEQYF

D: NA
V: TRBV19
size: NA
J: TRBJ2-6
DNA: TGTGCCAGTAGTATAGTGGCGGGGAATTACGGGGCCAACGTCCTGACTTTC
CDR3: CASSIVAGNYGANVLTF

D: TRBD2
V: TRBV9
size: NA
J: TRBJ2-3
DNA: TGTGCCAGCAGCGTACTAGACGGGAGGGGTTTTAGCACAGATACGCAGTATTTT
CDR3: CASSVLDGRGFSTDTQYF

D: NA
V: TRBV6-5
size: once
J: TRBJ1-1
DNA: TGTGCCAGCAGCCTCCAGGGTGAGGACACTGAAGCTTTCTTT
CDR3: CASSLQGEDTEAFF

D: NA
V: TRBV2
size: NA
J: TRBJ1-2
DNA: TGTGCCAACAGTGAACTGTCGGACTATGGCTACACCTTC
CDR3: CANSELSDYGYTF

D: TRBD1
V: TRBV9
size: NA
J: TRBJ1-3
DNA: TGTGCCAGCAGCCTGGACAGGGGGTCGTTAGGAAAAAGGGGAAACACCATATATTTT
CDR3: CASSLDRGSLGKRGNTIYF

D: TRBD1
V: TRBV25-1
size: NA
J: TRBJ1-2
DNA: TGTGCCAGCACCGGACAGGGGGATCACTATGGCTACACCTTC
CDR3: CASTGQGDHYGYTF

D: NA
V: TRBV28
size: NA
J: TRBJ1-4
DNA: TGTGCCAGCCGAGACCCAGGGAGGACTCATGAAAAACTGTTTTTT
CDR3: CASRDPGRTHEKLFF

D: TRBD1
V: TRBV28
size: NA
J: TRBJ1-2
DNA: TGTGCCAGCAAAGAAGGGACAGGACACAACTATGGCTACACCTTC
CDR3: CASKEGTGHNYGYTF

D: TRBD1
V: TRBV28
size: many
J: TRBJ1-5
DNA: TGTGCCAGCAGCCCGACAGGGAATCAGCCCCAGCATTTT
CDR3: CASSPTGNQPQHF

D: NA
V: TRBV28
size: NA
J: TRBJ2-3
DNA: TGTGCCAGCAGCGTTTCAAGCGCGGATACGCAGTATTTT
CDR3: CASSVSSADTQYF

D: NA
V: TRBV19
size: NA
J: TRBJ2-5
DNA: TGTGCCAGTAGTCCCCGGGCGGGGGAGACCCAGTACTTC
CDR3: CASSPRAGETQYF

D: TRBD1
V: TRBV6-2/TRBV6-3
size: NA
J: TRBJ2-7
DNA: TGTGCCAGCAGTCGGACAGGGGGCGGATACGAGCAGTACTTC
CDR3: CASSRTGGGYEQYF

D: TRBD1
V: TRBV28
size: NA
J: TRBJ1-1
DNA: TGTGCCAGCAGTTCCGGACAGGGGTCTGAAGCTTTCTTT
CDR3: CASSSGQGSEAFF

D: NA
V: TRBV11-2
size: NA
J: TRBJ1-3
DNA: TGTGCCAGCAGCTTAGATGGTAGCTTCGGGGGAAACACCATATATTTT
CDR3: CASSLDGSFGGNTIYF

D: TRBD1
V: TRBV28
size: NA
J: TRBJ1-1
DNA: TGTGCCAGCGGTGAAGATCCAGGGGGCACTGAAGCTTTCTTT
CDR3: CASGEDPGGTEAFF

D: NA
V: TRBV5-1
size: few
J: TRBJ1-1
DNA: TGCGCCAGCAGCTTGACCGATCCGAGCACTGAAGCTTTCTTT
CDR3: CASSLTDPSTEAFF

D: TRBD1
V: TRBV25-1
size: once
J: TRBJ1-6
DNA: TGTGCCAGCGGGACAGGGGTGGAGAATTCACCCCTCCACTTT
CDR3: CASGTGVENSPLHF

D: NA
V: TRBV6-2/TRBV6-3
size: NA
J: TRBJ1-2
DNA: TGTGCCAGCAGTGATTCGGAGGGTCGGAGCTACACCTTC
CDR3: CASSDSEGRSYTF